Listed here are 18 T cell receptor beta chains from one sample, sequenced in a study of coeliac disease. Their antigens are not known. Overall study results and limits: Lower clonality than controls marked TRB and TRG repertoires from active celiac intraepithelial and lamina propria samples.

Method: immunoSEQ multiplex PCR; TCRdb's copy keeps in-frame clones and lacks some. The sample contains thousands of clones, about two thirds of which appear only once. Sequenced material: lamina propria lymphocytes from the gut. These receptors originate from a young woman with active celiac disease.

V is TRBV7-8 and J is TRBJ2-1; the D gene is possibly TRBD2 (5 bases). CDR1 and CDR2 from the germline V gene are SGHVS and FQNEAQ. This CDR3 contains 13 residues. With 5 bases removed from V and 9 bases from J, the gap between germline ends came to 14 bases. The CDR3 is CASSPQLELEQFF. The CDR3 DNA is TGTGCCAGCAGCCCCCAACTAGAGCTTGAGCAGTTCTTC.

This clone was observed a handful of times. The chain employs TRBV5-1 and TRBJ2-7; 14 nucleotides agree with TRBD2. Germline CDR1 reads SGHRS; CDR2 reads YFSETQ. V lost 4 bases and J lost 2; bases outside the gene matches: 11. The CDR3 extends over 18 amino acids. The DNA of the CDR3 is TGCGCCAGCAGCACAGGCCCGGGACTAGCGGGGGCAACCTACGAGCAGTACTTC. This gives the protein CASSTGPGLAGATYEQYF.

The chain recombines TRBV11-2 with TRBJ2-5, with D possibly matching TRBD2 (6 bases). Trimming pared 1 base from V and 1 base from J, leaving 13 bases between. Per the germline V gene, CDR1 is SGHAT and CDR2 is FQNNGV. The length of the CDR3 is 16 residues. CDR3 residues: CASSLVIGGIQETQYF. The CDR3 bases are TGTGCCAGCAGCTTAGTGATTGGGGGGATCCAAGAGACCCAGTACTTC.

The V call is TRBV7-2, the J call TRBJ1-2; tentative D call: TRBD1 (6 bases). The CDR3 has 16 amino acids. V was clipped by 5 bases and J by 2 bases, with 18 bases between them. Germline-derived CDR1 and CDR2 are SGHTA and FQGNSA. In DNA, the CDR3 is TGTGCCAGCAGCCCGGGACATCCGCTTAGAAACTATGGCTACACCTTC. Translating gives CASSPGHPLRNYGYTF.

The rearrangement joins TRBV19 to TRBJ2-1; D is possibly TRBD1 (5 bases). CDR3 length: 16 amino acids. Trimming removed 2 bases from V and 4 bases from J, with 15 bases in between. The V gene's germline CDR1 is LNHDA and CDR2 SQIVND (reference sequence). CDR3 sequence (DNA): TGTGCCAGTAGTATAATAGGGGCCCTTTTTTACAATGAGCAGTTCTTC. It yields the protein CASSIIGALFYNEQFF.

The genes are TRBV19 and TRBJ1-5; no reliable D call. The CDR3 consists of 18 residues. Trimming removed 0 bases from V and 1 base from J, with 16 bases in between. From germline, CDR1 is LNHDA and CDR2 SQIVND (reference sequence). CDR3 coding DNA: TGTGCCAGTAGTATAGATATCCCTTGGAGGGAGAGCAATCAGCCCCAGCATTTT. Translating gives CASSIDIPWRESNQPQHF. The full variable domain, its missing parts supplied by reference TRBV19 and TRBJ1-5, is DGGITQSPKYLFRKEGQNVTLSCEQNLNHDAMYWYRQDPGQGLRLIYYSQIVNDFQKGDIAEGYSVSREKKESFPLTVTSAQKNPTAFYLCASSIDIPWRESNQPQHFGDGTRLSIL.

This clone was seen a few times. The chain carries TRBV6-1 and TRBJ1-5; D is uncertain. The germline V gene encodes CDR1 MNHNS and CDR2 SASEGT. Trimming took 6 bases from V and 4 from J, leaving 13 bases between them. The CDR3 runs 14 residues. As DNA, the CDR3 is TGTGCCAGCAGCATAGAACGGGGAAATCAGCCCCAGCATTTT. Its translation is CASSIERGNQPQHF.

This clone was picked up a small number of times. The chain is built from TRBV7-9 and TRBJ2-5, with 8 bases lining up with TRBD2. The length of the CDR3 is 16 residues. The junction had 9 bases not matched to a gene; V was cut back by 4 bases and J by 2 bases. From germline, CDR1 is SEHNR and CDR2 FQNEAQ (reference sequence). CDR3 coding DNA: TGTGCCAGCAGCTCAATCGGCGGGGGGCCTCAAGAGACCCAGTACTTC. Its translation is CASSSIGGGPQETQYF.

The V call is TRBV19, the J call TRBJ1-4; 11 positions agree with TRBD1. This CDR3 comprises 14 residues. Trimming cost V 4 bases and J 8 bases; bases outside gene matches: 3. In germline, CDR1 is LNHDA, CDR2 SQIVND (reference sequence). CDR3 bases: TGTGCCAGTAGTACCCGGACAGGGGGCGAAAAACTGTTTTTT. As protein: CASSTRTGGEKLFF.

The chain is built from TRBV5-5 and TRBJ1-2; D may be TRBD1 (5 bases). The CDR3 is 14 amino acids. Germline V lookup: CDR1 SGHKS, CDR2 YYEKEE (reference sequence). Trimming removed 0 bases at V and 4 bases at J, with 10 bases between. The CDR3 loop is CASSLGGHSYGYTF. The CDR3 DNA sequence: TGTGCCAGCAGCTTGGGGGGCCACAGCTATGGCTACACCTTC. The full variable domain, its missing parts supplied by reference TRBV5-5 and TRBJ1-2, is DAGVTQSPTHLIKTRGQQVTLRCSPISGHKSVSWYQQVLGQGPQFIFQYYEKEERGRGNFPDRFSARQFPNYSSELNVNALLLGDSALYLCASSLGGHSYGYTFGSGTRLTVV.

This chain uses TRBV19 with TRBJ2-5; a weak D match, TRBD1 (6 bases). The germline V and J ends were trimmed by 5 bases and 4 bases, with 14 bases remaining between them. CDR3 length: 14 amino acids. Germline V lookup: CDR1 LNHDA, CDR2 SQIVND (reference sequence). The DNA of the CDR3 is TGTGCCAGTAGTCGGAACAGGGATCCAGAGACCCAGTACTTC. This sequence encodes CASSRNRDPETQYF.

The V call is TRBV5-6, the J call TRBJ1-4; D is perhaps TRBD1 (6 bases). The V end was cut by 3 bases, the J end by 5 bases, with 11 bases between. CDR3 length: 14 residues. CDR1 is SGHDT, CDR2 YYEEEE, per germline. The CDR3 sequence: CASSSEGGNEKLFF. Here the CDR3 DNA reads TGTGCCAGCAGCTCCGAGGGGGGGAATGAAAAACTGTTTTTT.

The chain recombines TRBV5-1 with TRBJ1-5, with TRBD1 matching over 7 bases. Germline V CDR1 and CDR2: SGHRS, YFSETQ. The CDR3 contains 17 residues. J gave up 6 bases and V 0 bases, and 12 bases lay outside the gene matches. The CDR3 is CASSLGTGALGGQPQHF. The CDR3 DNA follows: TGCGCCAGCAGCTTGGGAACAGGGGCACTCGGTGGTCAGCCCCAGCATTTT.

A few counts support this clone. The chain employs TRBV19 and TRBJ2-3, with D perhaps matching TRBD1 (6 bases). The CDR3 has 14 amino acids. Trimming shortened V by 4 bases and J by 6 bases, and 14 bases separated the two germline ends. CDR1 is LNHDA and CDR2 is SQIVND in the germline V gene (reference sequence). The CDR3 DNA sequence: TGTGCCAGTAGTAGTTCAACAGGGCCTGATACGCAGTATTTT. It translates to CASSSSTGPDTQYF.

The gene calls are TRBV27 and TRBJ1-1, with D possibly TRBD1 on 6 matching bases. This CDR3 has 17 amino acids. Germline values: CDR1 MNHEY, CDR2 SMNVEV (reference sequence). Deletions cut 5 bases from V and 0 bases from J, with 19 bases between. The CDR3, as DNA: TGTGCCAGCAGTGCTTATCAACAGGGTGCGATGAACACTGAAGCTTTCTTT. Translated, it gives CASSAYQQGAMNTEAFF.

This clone came up a few times. The rearrangement uses TRBV6-6 and TRBJ2-1, with 10 bases lining up with TRBD2. CDR1 and CDR2 from the germline V gene are MNHNY and SVGAGI (reference sequence). The CDR3 extends over 13 amino acids. J lost 8 bases, V lost 7 bases, and 5 bases had no gene match. The CDR3 region is CASTTSGLDEQFF. For the CDR3, the DNA is TGTGCCAGCACGACTAGCGGGCTAGATGAGCAGTTCTTC.

The chain is built from TRBV2 and TRBJ2-1; 9 nucleotides line up with TRBD1. The CDR3 length is 14 residues. Germline CDR1 reads SNHLY; CDR2 reads FYNNEI. V lost 7 bases to trimming and J lost 8 bases; unmatched junction nucleotides: 9. In DNA form, the CDR3 reads TGTGCCAGCACCCTAGCCAGGACAGGGGATGAGCAGTTCTTC. Translating it yields CASTLARTGDEQFF.

DNA for the CDR3: TGCGCCAGCAGGGGTGGGAGCGGGGGGACCGACAACTACAATGAGCAGTTCTTC. Encoded protein: CASRGGSGGTDNYNEQFF. The chain couples TRBV5-1 to TRBJ2-1; 9 bases line up with TRBD2. Trimming at V came to 5 bases and at J to 3 bases, leaving 15 bases not matched to a gene. This CDR3 is built from 18 residues. The germline V gene has CDR1 SGHRS and CDR2 YFSETQ.